Listed below are T cell receptor beta chains from one sample, sequenced in a study of cytomegalovirus exposure and HLA in healthy donors. The method was immunoSEQ multiplex PCR; TCRdb's version includes in-frame clones alone and lacks a portion of them. The sample lists around 160,000 clones, around 78% seen once, with about 3% in the top ten. Sample: PBMCs. The receptors were gathered from a man aged 35-49 years in good health and CMV-seropositive. The CDR3 runs from the conserved cysteine through the conserved F or W. The D gene is left open where the match is weak. Rows may omit the clone size; those that give it use once, few, many or a size class.

j_call: TRBJ2-6
d_call: NA
v_call: TRBV19
clone_size: NA
cdr3_aa: CASDTRSSGANVLTF
cdr3_nt: TGTGCCAGTGACACCCGAAGCTCTGGGGCCAACGTCCTGACTTTC

j_call: TRBJ1-5
d_call: NA
v_call: TRBV18
clone_size: NA
cdr3_aa: CASSPALMNGNQPQHF
cdr3_nt: TGTGCCAGCTCACCAGCTCTAATGAATGGCAATCAGCCCCAGCATTTT

j_call: TRBJ1-3
d_call: TRBD1
v_call: TRBV11-2
clone_size: NA
cdr3_aa: CASSYPGGGGNTIYF
cdr3_nt: TGTGCCAGCAGCTACCCAGGGGGTGGTGGAAACACCATATATTTT

j_call: TRBJ2-7
d_call: TRBD1
v_call: TRBV7-9
clone_size: NA
cdr3_aa: CASSRNLQGDLDEQYF
cdr3_nt: TGTGCCAGCAGCCGTAACTTACAGGGGGATCTCGACGAGCAGTACTTC

j_call: TRBJ1-1
d_call: NA
v_call: TRBV6-6
clone_size: few
cdr3_aa: CASSYSDSEAFF
cdr3_nt: TGTGCCAGCAGTTACTCCGACAGTGAAGCTTTCTTT

j_call: TRBJ1-1
d_call: NA
v_call: TRBV19
clone_size: NA
cdr3_aa: CASTYRRSEAFF
cdr3_nt: TGTGCCAGTACCTACCGGCGGTCTGAAGCTTTCTTT

j_call: TRBJ1-6
d_call: NA
v_call: TRBV19
clone_size: NA
cdr3_aa: CASNSLLYNSPLHF
cdr3_nt: TGTGCCAGTAATTCACTGCTCTATAATTCACCCCTCCACTTT

j_call: TRBJ2-3
d_call: TRBD2
v_call: TRBV28
clone_size: NA
cdr3_aa: CASIRQRGLADTQYF
cdr3_nt: TGTGCCAGCATCAGACAGAGGGGACTAGCAGATACGCAGTATTTT

j_call: TRBJ2-7
d_call: TRBD2
v_call: TRBV27
clone_size: NA
cdr3_aa: CASSSGLAGSEQYF
cdr3_nt: TGTGCCAGCAGTTCGGGACTAGCGGGAAGCGAGCAGTACTTC

j_call: TRBJ2-7
d_call: TRBD2
v_call: TRBV18
clone_size: NA
cdr3_aa: CASSPPSSGRAGEQYF
cdr3_nt: TGTGCCAGCTCACCACCCTCTAGCGGGAGGGCTGGGGAGCAGTACTTC

j_call: TRBJ2-7
d_call: NA
v_call: TRBV7-3
clone_size: few
cdr3_aa: CASSRTGGPYEQYF
cdr3_nt: TGTGCCAGCAGCCGGACCGGGGGTCCCTACGAGCAGTACTTC

j_call: TRBJ1-5
d_call: NA
v_call: TRBV6-1
clone_size: once
cdr3_aa: CASIWGGQSNQPQHF
cdr3_nt: TGTGCCAGCATTTGGGGGGGGCAGAGCAATCAGCCCCAGCATTTT

j_call: TRBJ2-6
d_call: NA
v_call: TRBV9
clone_size: few
cdr3_aa: CASSPREAGANVLTF
cdr3_nt: TGTGCCAGCAGCCCCCGAGAGGCTGGGGCCAACGTCCTGACTTTC

j_call: TRBJ2-3
d_call: NA
v_call: TRBV5-1
clone_size: once
cdr3_aa: CASSESGSDAQYF
cdr3_nt: TGCGCCAGCAGCGAGAGCGGCTCAGATGCGCAGTATTTT

j_call: TRBJ2-1
d_call: TRBD2
v_call: TRBV9
clone_size: NA
cdr3_aa: CASATSGSEQFF
cdr3_nt: TGTGCCAGCGCGACTAGCGGGAGTGAGCAGTTCTTC

j_call: TRBJ2-7
d_call: NA
v_call: TRBV7-6
clone_size: NA
cdr3_aa: CASSRLEGEQYF
cdr3_nt: TGTGCCAGCAGCCGACTAGAAGGCGAGCAGTACTTC

j_call: TRBJ1-1
d_call: NA
v_call: TRBV6-1
clone_size: few
cdr3_aa: CASNLQGSTEAFF
cdr3_nt: TGTGCCAGCAACCTACAGGGTTCAACTGAAGCTTTCTTT

j_call: TRBJ2-5
d_call: TRBD1
v_call: TRBV5-4
clone_size: NA
cdr3_aa: CASSPGGQGWGETQYF
cdr3_nt: TGTGCCAGCTCACCCGGGGGACAGGGGTGGGGAGAGACCCAGTACTTC

j_call: TRBJ2-1
d_call: TRBD2
v_call: TRBV11-2
clone_size: NA
cdr3_aa: CASSGSSGSPRYNEQFF
cdr3_nt: TGTGCCAGCAGCGGTTCTAGCGGGTCCCCCCGCTACAATGAGCAGTTCTTC

j_call: TRBJ2-5
d_call: TRBD2
v_call: TRBV7-2
clone_size: few
cdr3_aa: CASSLGGGFQETQYF
cdr3_nt: TGTGCCAGCAGCTTAGGCGGGGGTTTCCAAGAGACCCAGTACTTC

j_call: TRBJ2-3
d_call: NA
v_call: TRBV30
clone_size: few
cdr3_aa: CAWILPGPSPWDTDTQYF
cdr3_nt: TGTGCCTGGATTTTACCAGGGCCCTCCCCCTGGGACACAGATACGCAGTATTTT

j_call: TRBJ2-1
d_call: NA
v_call: TRBV14
clone_size: NA
cdr3_aa: CASSLGLINEQFF
cdr3_nt: TGTGCCAGCAGCCTAGGACTAATTAATGAGCAGTTCTTC

j_call: TRBJ2-2
d_call: NA
v_call: TRBV19
clone_size: NA
cdr3_aa: CASKDSANTGELFF
cdr3_nt: TGTGCCAGTAAGGACAGCGCGAACACCGGGGAGCTGTTTTTT

j_call: TRBJ2-5
d_call: NA
v_call: TRBV11-1
clone_size: NA
cdr3_aa: CASSEWRFQETQYF
cdr3_nt: TGTGCCAGCAGCGAGTGGAGGTTCCAAGAGACCCAGTACTTC

j_call: TRBJ2-1
d_call: TRBD2
v_call: TRBV19
clone_size: few
cdr3_aa: CASSQLAGGRHEQFF
cdr3_nt: TGTGCCAGTAGCCAATTAGCGGGAGGAAGGCATGAGCAGTTCTTC

j_call: TRBJ2-7
d_call: NA
v_call: TRBV28
clone_size: NA
cdr3_aa: CASSPPPGVTYEQYF
cdr3_nt: TGTGCCAGCAGTCCCCCCCCAGGGGTAACCTACGAGCAGTACTTC